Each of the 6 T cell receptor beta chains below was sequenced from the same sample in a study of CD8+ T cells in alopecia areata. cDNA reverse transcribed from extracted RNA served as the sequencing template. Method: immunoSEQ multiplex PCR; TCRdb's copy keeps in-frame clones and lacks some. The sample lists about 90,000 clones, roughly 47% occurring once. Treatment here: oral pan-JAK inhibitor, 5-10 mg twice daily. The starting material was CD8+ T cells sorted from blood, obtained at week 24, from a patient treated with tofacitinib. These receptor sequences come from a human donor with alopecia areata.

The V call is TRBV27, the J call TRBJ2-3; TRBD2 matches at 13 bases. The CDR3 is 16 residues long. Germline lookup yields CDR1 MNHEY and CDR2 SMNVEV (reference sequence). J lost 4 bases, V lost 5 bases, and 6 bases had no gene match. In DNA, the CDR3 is TGTGCCAGCAGTCCCACTAGCGGGAGGGCCGCAGATACGCAGTATTTT. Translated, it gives CASSPTSGRAADTQYF.

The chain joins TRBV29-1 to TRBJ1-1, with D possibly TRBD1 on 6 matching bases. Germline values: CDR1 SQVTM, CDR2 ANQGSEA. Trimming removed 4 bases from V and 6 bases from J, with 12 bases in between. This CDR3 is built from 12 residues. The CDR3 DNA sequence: TGCAGCGTTGTCGGGGGGCTCGCTGAAGCTTTCTTT. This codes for CSVVGGLAEAFF.

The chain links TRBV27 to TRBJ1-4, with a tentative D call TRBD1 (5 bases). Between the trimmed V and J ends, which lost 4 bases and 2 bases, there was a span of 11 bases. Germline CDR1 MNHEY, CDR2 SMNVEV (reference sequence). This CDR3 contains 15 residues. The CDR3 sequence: CASSSNGATNEKLFF. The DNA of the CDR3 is TGTGCCAGCAGTTCGAACGGGGCGACTAATGAAAAACTGTTTTTT.

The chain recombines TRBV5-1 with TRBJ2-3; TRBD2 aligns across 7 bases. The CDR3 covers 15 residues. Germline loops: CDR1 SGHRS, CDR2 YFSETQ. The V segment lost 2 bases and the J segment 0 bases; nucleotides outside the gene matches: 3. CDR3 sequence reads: CASSLQRDSTDTQYF. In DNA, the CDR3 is TGCGCCAGCAGCTTACAGCGGGACAGCACAGATACGCAGTATTTT.

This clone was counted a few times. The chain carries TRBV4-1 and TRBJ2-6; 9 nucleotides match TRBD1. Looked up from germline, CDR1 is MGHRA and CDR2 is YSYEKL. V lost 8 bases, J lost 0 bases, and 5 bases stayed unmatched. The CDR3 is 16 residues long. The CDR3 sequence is CASRGQGASGANVLTF. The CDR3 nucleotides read TGCGCCAGCCGGGGACAGGGCGCCTCTGGGGCCAACGTCCTGACTTTC.

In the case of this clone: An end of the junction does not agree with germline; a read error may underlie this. The CDR3 here is CASSLDRGVDTQYF. In DNA form, the CDR3 reads TGTGCCAGTAGCTTGGACAGGGGGGTGGATACGCAGTATTTT. The V gene is TRBV5-6, the J gene TRBJ2-3; 10 nucleotides line up with TRBD1. Per the germline V gene, CDR1 is SGHDT and CDR2 is YYEEEE. This CDR3 is built from 14 residues.